The clone carrying this T cell receptor beta chain was picked up many times. This entry belongs to a study of blood T cells in healthy people across ages. A second PCR of roughly 7 to 11 cycles used a sample-barcoded 5' primer and a J-beta primer mix. TCRdb fed the 5' RACE reads into MiXCR, producing one record per CDR3 protein. The repertoire holds roughly 790,000 distinct CDR3 sequences, with about 40% as singletons. Germline assignment: CDR1 LGHNA and CDR2 YSLEER. The CDR3 sequence is 14 residues long. V lost 5 bases, J lost 5 bases, and 6 bases stayed unmatched. This chain uses TRBV4-3 with TRBJ2-1; TRBD2 aligns across 7 bases. The sequence was obtained from a woman between 55 and 75 years old in good health. The sequencing input was blood. The CDR3 nucleotides are TGCGCCAGCAGCTTTCGACTAGCCGACAATGAGCAGTTCTTC. It translates to CASSFRLADNEQFF.